This is a list of T cell receptor beta chains from one sample in a study of blood T cell repertoires in COVID-19. The table came from immunoSEQ multiplex PCR; TCRdb's copy has only in-frame clones and leaves some out. The data show 330,000 or so clones, approximately 89% seen once. Sequenced input: PBMCs or T cells enriched from blood (not recorded which). Receptors originate from a man between 25 and 39 years old who had recovered from COVID-19. Each CDR3 is given with its conserved first and last residue. The D gene is left open where the match is weak. Clone size is shown for a subset of rows, as once, few, many or a class of expanded clone.

NA,TRBJ2-7,TRBV5-6,NA,CASSWGTGNEQYF
once,TRBJ2-5,TRBV27,NA,CASSSDYEETQYF
NA,TRBJ2-7,TRBV12-3/TRBV12-4,NA,CASGDSSYEQYF
NA,TRBJ2-2,TRBV7-6,NA,CASSLDDRAANTGELFF
NA,TRBJ2-5,TRBV4-2,TRBD2,CASSRGTSEETQYF
NA,TRBJ1-5,TRBV6-5,TRBD1,CASSYQGQGLHF
NA,TRBJ1-6,TRBV28,NA,CATRGGVDSPLHF
NA,TRBJ1-4,TRBV30,NA,CAWSAGVREKLFF
NA,TRBJ2-2,TRBV2,TRBD1,CASSDRGSTGELFF
few,TRBJ1-4,TRBV7-9,NA,CASSYTSNEKLFF
NA,TRBJ1-3,TRBV6-5,NA,CASSFLRGDGNTIYF
NA,TRBJ2-3,TRBV27,NA,CASSLGAGPSDTQYF
NA,TRBJ2-1,TRBV7-6,TRBD2,CASSLGTSGGANEQFF
NA,TRBJ2-2,TRBV2,NA,CASSLAGELFF
NA,TRBJ2-5,TRBV11-3,NA,CASSSDSEETQYF
NA,TRBJ1-5,TRBV2,NA,CASSEARVSNQPQHF
NA,TRBJ1-6,TRBV6-1,TRBD1,CASSEPDRGNSPLHF
NA,TRBJ2-7,TRBV3-1/TRBV3-2,TRBD2,CASSQGLAGGYEQYF
NA,TRBJ1-5,TRBV18,NA,CASSAPGISNQPQHF
NA,TRBJ1-1,TRBV7-9,TRBD1,CASSFGDRVGTEAFF
NA,TRBJ1-2,TRBV2,TRBD1,CASIPTGVSYGYTF
NA,TRBJ1-2,TRBV10-2,TRBD1,CASTQGGTGAYYGYTF